This T cell receptor beta chain was recovered during a study of graft-versus-host responses after intestinal transplantation. Turning to the study itself: Recipients received multivisceral, liver-intestinal, or isolated intestinal transplants. All of the recipients had induction that used anti-thymocyte globulin, then tacrolimus and steroids for approximately 3 years.

The method was immunoSEQ multiplex PCR; TCRdb's version includes in-frame clones alone and lacks a portion of them. The sample lists some 120,000 clones, more than 85% occurring once. About this clone itself: The antigen is undetermined.

This CDR3 comprises 13 residues. In germline, CDR1 is SGHAT, CDR2 FQNNGV. V lost 4 bases, J lost 0 bases, and 5 bases lay in between. The sequence was collected from a human donor who was the organ donor for an intestinal transplant. The gene calls are TRBV11-2 and TRBJ2-3, with D uncertain. The sequencing here drew on unstimulated CD8+ T cells sorted from spleen or lymph node cells, taken before transplant. The CDR3 DNA reads TGTGCCAGCAGCTCTCACAGCACAGATACGCAGTATTTT. This gives the protein CASSSHSTDTQYF.